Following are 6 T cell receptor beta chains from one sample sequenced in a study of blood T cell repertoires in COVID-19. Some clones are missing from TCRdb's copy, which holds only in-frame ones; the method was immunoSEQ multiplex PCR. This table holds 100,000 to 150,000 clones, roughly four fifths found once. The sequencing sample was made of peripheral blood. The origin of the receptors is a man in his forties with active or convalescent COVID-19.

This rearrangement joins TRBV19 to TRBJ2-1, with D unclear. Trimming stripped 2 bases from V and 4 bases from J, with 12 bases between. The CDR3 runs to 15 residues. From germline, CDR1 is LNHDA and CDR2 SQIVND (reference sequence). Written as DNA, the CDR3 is TGTGCCAGTAGTATAATGGCAGGTCGTTACAATGAGCAGTTCTTC. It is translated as CASSIMAGRYNEQFF.

Here the CDR3 DNA reads TGCAGCGTTGCTACCACTGAAGCTTTCTTT. This translates into CSVATTEAFF. The gene calls are TRBV29-1 and TRBJ1-1, with no clear D. This CDR3 is 10 amino acids long. The V end lost 4 bases, the J end lost 4 bases, and 4 bases lay between the germline ends. Germline assignment: CDR1 SQVTM and CDR2 ANQGSEA.

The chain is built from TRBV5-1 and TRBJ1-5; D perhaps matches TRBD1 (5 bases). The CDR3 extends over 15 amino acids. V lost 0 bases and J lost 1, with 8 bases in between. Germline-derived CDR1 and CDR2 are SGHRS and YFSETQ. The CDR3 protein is CASSLDGGSNQPQHF. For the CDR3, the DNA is TGCGCCAGCAGCTTGGACGGGGGGAGCAATCAGCCCCAGCATTTT.

This CDR3 reads CASREQGSGYTF. CDR3 coding DNA: TGTGCCAGCAGAGAACAGGGTTCTGGCTACACCTTC. The rearrangement joins TRBV12-3 or TRBV12-4 to TRBJ1-2; a weak D match, TRBD1 (6 bases). The CDR3 extends over 12 amino acids. Trimming cost V 6 bases and J 7 bases, with 12 bases left between them.

The CDR3 coding sequence is TGTGCCAGCAGCGCGCAGACAGGGAACTATGGCTACACCTTC. Protein product: CASSAQTGNYGYTF. The rearrangement uses TRBV14 and TRBJ1-2; 7 nucleotides match TRBD1. The CDR3 extends over 14 amino acids. V gave up 5 bases and J gave up 2 bases; unmatched junction bases: 5. CDR1 and CDR2 (germline): SGHDN, FVKESK.

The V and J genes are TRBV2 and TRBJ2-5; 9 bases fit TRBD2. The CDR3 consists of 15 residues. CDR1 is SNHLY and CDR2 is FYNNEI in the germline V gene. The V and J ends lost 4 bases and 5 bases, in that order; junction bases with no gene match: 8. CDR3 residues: CASSASGATRETQYF. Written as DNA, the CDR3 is TGTGCCAGCAGTGCTAGCGGGGCGACCAGGGAGACCCAGTACTTC.